The sequence of this T cell receptor (beta chain) was determined in a study of cytomegalovirus exposure and HLA in healthy donors. Study as a whole: The Caucasian-associated ancestry cluster held around four fifths of around 380 genotyped donors.

PCR involved 60 Vbeta and 13 Jbeta primers. Clones were read by immunoSEQ multiplex PCR, and TCRdb kept only the in-frame ones, dropping some. Found here are about 160,000 clones, about four fifths of them singletons; the top ten hold roughly 3.6%. This clone came up once. The sample was PBMCs. The clonotype was recovered from a human donor in good health.

The CDR3 protein is CASSIDPGDGNTIYF. In DNA, the CDR3 is TGTGCCAGTAGTATAGATCCAGGGGATGGAAACACCATATATTTT. The chain links TRBV19 to TRBJ1-3; TRBD1 might be the D (6 bases). With 0 bases removed from V and 3 bases from J, the gap between germline ends came to 9 bases. CDR3 size: 15 residues. Germline CDR1 and CDR2: LNHDA and SQIVND (reference sequence).